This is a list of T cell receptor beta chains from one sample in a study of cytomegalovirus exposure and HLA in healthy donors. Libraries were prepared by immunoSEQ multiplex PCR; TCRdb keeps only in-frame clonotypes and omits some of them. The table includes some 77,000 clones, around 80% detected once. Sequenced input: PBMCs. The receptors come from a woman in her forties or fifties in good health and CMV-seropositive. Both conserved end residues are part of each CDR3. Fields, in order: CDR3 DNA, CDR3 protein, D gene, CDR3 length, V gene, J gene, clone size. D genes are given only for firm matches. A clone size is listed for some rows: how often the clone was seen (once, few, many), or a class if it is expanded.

cdr3_nt: TGCGCCAGCAGCCCTAGTCCACAGGGGGATCGTGAAAAACTGTTTTTT
cdr3_aa: CASSPSPQGDREKLFF
d_call: TRBD1
cdr3_length: 16
v_call: TRBV5-1
j_call: TRBJ1-4
clone_size: NA

cdr3_nt: TGTGCCAGTAGTATAGGGCACCGGGGTCGTACCGGGGAGCTGTTTTTT
cdr3_aa: CASSIGHRGRTGELFF
d_call: NA
cdr3_length: 16
v_call: TRBV19
j_call: TRBJ2-2
clone_size: NA

cdr3_nt: TGTGCCAGCAGTCGAGGGAACACCATATATTTT
cdr3_aa: CASSRGNTIYF
d_call: NA
cdr3_length: 11
v_call: TRBV25-1
j_call: TRBJ1-3
clone_size: NA

cdr3_nt: TGCGCCAGCAGCCCCCAGGACAGGGTCCGGGAGCAGTTCTTC
cdr3_aa: CASSPQDRVREQFF
d_call: TRBD1
cdr3_length: 14
v_call: TRBV5-1
j_call: TRBJ2-1
clone_size: few

cdr3_nt: TGCGCCAGCACCCAAGATACGGCGGGGGGTAGAAGTGAGCAGTTCTTC
cdr3_aa: CASTQDTAGGRSEQFF
d_call: TRBD2
cdr3_length: 16
v_call: TRBV4-1
j_call: TRBJ2-1
clone_size: NA

cdr3_nt: TGCGCCAGCAGCTTGGGTCCCGGCACCGGGGAGCTGTTTTTT
cdr3_aa: CASSLGPGTGELFF
d_call: NA
cdr3_length: 14
v_call: TRBV5-1
j_call: TRBJ2-2
clone_size: NA

cdr3_nt: TGCAGCTCTTCGGGAGCGGGAGGTGCAGATACGCAGTATTTT
cdr3_aa: CSSSGAGGADTQYF
d_call: TRBD2
cdr3_length: 14
v_call: TRBV29-1
j_call: TRBJ2-3
clone_size: NA

cdr3_nt: TGCGCCAGCAGCGGGACTGGCAATCATGCTGAAGCTTTCTTT
cdr3_aa: CASSGTGNHAEAFF
d_call: NA
cdr3_length: 14
v_call: TRBV5-1
j_call: TRBJ1-1
clone_size: NA

cdr3_nt: TGCAGCGCAGTACAGGGTTTAACGAACACTGAAGCTTTCTTT
cdr3_aa: CSAVQGLTNTEAFF
d_call: NA
cdr3_length: 14
v_call: TRBV29-1
j_call: TRBJ1-1
clone_size: NA

cdr3_nt: TGCGCCAGCAGCCCATGGGACAGGGTCCAAGAGACCCAGTACTTC
cdr3_aa: CASSPWDRVQETQYF
d_call: TRBD1
cdr3_length: 15
v_call: TRBV5-1
j_call: TRBJ2-5
clone_size: NA

cdr3_nt: TGTGCCAGCAGCTTCAACGGACTGGAGGGGTTGGGACTAGCGGGAGTAGCCCTCGTGGAGTACTTC
cdr3_aa: CASSFNGLEGLGLAGVALVEYF
d_call: TRBD2
cdr3_length: 22
v_call: TRBV7-8
j_call: TRBJ2-7
clone_size: NA

cdr3_nt: TGTGCCAGCAGCTTGGACTTAGCCTATGGCTACACCTTC
cdr3_aa: CASSLDLAYGYTF
d_call: NA
cdr3_length: 13
v_call: TRBV7-8
j_call: TRBJ1-2
clone_size: few

cdr3_nt: TGTGCCAGCTCACCTCCGGGACTGCCCTATGGCTACACCTTC
cdr3_aa: CASSPPGLPYGYTF
d_call: NA
cdr3_length: 14
v_call: TRBV18
j_call: TRBJ1-2
clone_size: NA

cdr3_nt: TGTGCCAGCAGACCAGGGAATACGGGTGGAAACACCATATATTTT
cdr3_aa: CASRPGNTGGNTIYF
d_call: NA
cdr3_length: 15
v_call: TRBV11-2
j_call: TRBJ1-3
clone_size: once

cdr3_nt: TGTGCCAGCAGCCTGCAGGGTAGGGGCACTGAAGCTTTCTTT
cdr3_aa: CASSLQGRGTEAFF
d_call: NA
cdr3_length: 14
v_call: TRBV6-5
j_call: TRBJ1-1
clone_size: NA

cdr3_nt: TGTGCCAGCAGCGACAACCGGGACAGGGGTCGAAATAATTCACCCCTCCACTTT
cdr3_aa: CASSDNRDRGRNNSPLHF
d_call: TRBD1
cdr3_length: 18
v_call: TRBV9
j_call: TRBJ1-6
clone_size: NA

cdr3_nt: TGCGCCAGCAGCTTGAGTTTAGCGGGGGGGCCAGATACGCAGTATTTT
cdr3_aa: CASSLSLAGGPDTQYF
d_call: TRBD2
cdr3_length: 16
v_call: TRBV5-1
j_call: TRBJ2-3
clone_size: NA

cdr3_nt: TGTGCCAGCAGCTTGGGAAGTCAGGGCTTTTTCTACGAGCAGTACTTC
cdr3_aa: CASSLGSQGFFYEQYF
d_call: NA
cdr3_length: 16
v_call: TRBV27
j_call: TRBJ2-7
clone_size: NA

cdr3_nt: TGTGCCAGCAGTTATTCTGCAGGGGACTATGGCTACACCTTC
cdr3_aa: CASSYSAGDYGYTF
d_call: NA
cdr3_length: 14
v_call: TRBV6-5
j_call: TRBJ1-2
clone_size: NA

cdr3_nt: TGTGCCAGCGGCGGGACAGGGGAAGAATTCGGCAATCAGCCCCAGCATTTT
cdr3_aa: CASGGTGEEFGNQPQHF
d_call: TRBD1
cdr3_length: 17
v_call: TRBV9
j_call: TRBJ1-5
clone_size: NA

cdr3_nt: TGCGCCAGCGGCACTAGCGGGAGCCACAATGAGCAGTTCTTC
cdr3_aa: CASGTSGSHNEQFF
d_call: TRBD2
cdr3_length: 14
v_call: TRBV5-1
j_call: TRBJ2-1
clone_size: once

cdr3_nt: TGCAGCGTCCAACCGGGGAACTCTGGAAACACCATATATTTT
cdr3_aa: CSVQPGNSGNTIYF
d_call: NA
cdr3_length: 14
v_call: TRBV29-1
j_call: TRBJ1-3
clone_size: NA

cdr3_nt: TGTGCCAGCAGTTTGACTATTCCAGATACGCAGTATTTT
cdr3_aa: CASSLTIPDTQYF
d_call: NA
cdr3_length: 13
v_call: TRBV6-6
j_call: TRBJ2-3
clone_size: few

cdr3_nt: TGTGCCAGCAGTTACTCGACGGGAGCAAACAATGAGCAGTTCTTC
cdr3_aa: CASSYSTGANNEQFF
d_call: NA
cdr3_length: 15
v_call: TRBV6-5
j_call: TRBJ2-1
clone_size: NA

cdr3_nt: TGTGCCACCTCCAAGGGACGGCGGGAGATCAATGAGCAGTTCTTC
cdr3_aa: CATSKGRREINEQFF
d_call: TRBD2
cdr3_length: 15
v_call: TRBV15
j_call: TRBJ2-1
clone_size: NA

cdr3_nt: TGTGCCACCAGCAGAGACCCCCCCGGGACAAATAATGAAAAACTGTTTTTT
cdr3_aa: CATSRDPPGTNNEKLFF
d_call: NA
cdr3_length: 17
v_call: TRBV15
j_call: TRBJ1-4
clone_size: NA

cdr3_nt: TGTGCCAGCTCACCCTCCGACAGGGCCTACTATGGCTACACCTTC
cdr3_aa: CASSPSDRAYYGYTF
d_call: TRBD1
cdr3_length: 15
v_call: TRBV18
j_call: TRBJ1-2
clone_size: NA

cdr3_nt: TGTGCCAGCAGCGGGGGGGTGGTAGATACGCAGTATTTT
cdr3_aa: CASSGGVVDTQYF
d_call: TRBD2
cdr3_length: 13
v_call: TRBV7-3
j_call: TRBJ2-3
clone_size: once

cdr3_nt: TGTGCCAGCAGCTTAACTAGCGGGAGTGAAGAGACCCAGTACTTC
cdr3_aa: CASSLTSGSEETQYF
d_call: TRBD2
cdr3_length: 15
v_call: TRBV5-4
j_call: TRBJ2-5
clone_size: few

cdr3_nt: TGTGCCAGCTCGGCTACAGGGGGAAATAATTCACCCCTCCACTTT
cdr3_aa: CASSATGGNNSPLHF
d_call: TRBD1
cdr3_length: 15
v_call: TRBV18
j_call: TRBJ1-6
clone_size: NA

cdr3_nt: TGTGCCAGCAGGTCACCGGGACAGGGGAAAGAGACCCAGTACTTC
cdr3_aa: CASRSPGQGKETQYF
d_call: TRBD1
cdr3_length: 15
v_call: TRBV6-1
j_call: TRBJ2-5
clone_size: NA

cdr3_nt: TGTGCCAGCAGCTTTCTGACAGGCCAAGAGACCCAGTACTTC
cdr3_aa: CASSFLTGQETQYF
d_call: NA
cdr3_length: 14
v_call: TRBV5-6
j_call: TRBJ2-5
clone_size: NA

cdr3_nt: TGTGCCACCAGCAGAGCGAATGAAAAACTGTTTTTT
cdr3_aa: CATSRANEKLFF
d_call: NA
cdr3_length: 12
v_call: TRBV15
j_call: TRBJ1-4
clone_size: NA

cdr3_nt: TGCGCCAGCAGCTTGGCCGCCGGCAGGGGGAGTAATTCACCCCTCCACTTT
cdr3_aa: CASSLAAGRGSNSPLHF
d_call: TRBD1
cdr3_length: 17
v_call: TRBV5-1
j_call: TRBJ1-6
clone_size: NA

cdr3_nt: TGTGCCAGCAGTTCCGGGGGAGCTTCGGTTGGCTACACCTTC
cdr3_aa: CASSSGGASVGYTF
d_call: NA
cdr3_length: 14
v_call: TRBV6-6
j_call: TRBJ1-2
clone_size: NA

cdr3_nt: TGTGCCAGCAGGACGGACAGGGTTAAGGACACCATATATTTT
cdr3_aa: CASRTDRVKDTIYF
d_call: TRBD1
cdr3_length: 14
v_call: TRBV2
j_call: TRBJ1-3
clone_size: NA

cdr3_nt: TGTGCCATCAACGCCGGGACTAGTAACACCGGGGAGCTGTTTTTT
cdr3_aa: CAINAGTSNTGELFF
d_call: TRBD2
cdr3_length: 15
v_call: TRBV10-3
j_call: TRBJ2-2
clone_size: once

cdr3_nt: TGTGCCAGCAGCCCGACAGTAAACACTGAAGCTTTCTTT
cdr3_aa: CASSPTVNTEAFF
d_call: NA
cdr3_length: 13
v_call: TRBV11-3
j_call: TRBJ1-1
clone_size: NA

cdr3_nt: TGTGCCAGCAGGGGTGGAGGGGGCAATCAGCCCCAGCATTTT
cdr3_aa: CASRGGGGNQPQHF
d_call: NA
cdr3_length: 14
v_call: TRBV6-5
j_call: TRBJ1-5
clone_size: NA

cdr3_nt: TGTGCCAGCAGCTCCGGACGGACAGGGCTATACTCACCCCTCCACTTT
cdr3_aa: CASSSGRTGLYSPLHF
d_call: TRBD1
cdr3_length: 16
v_call: TRBV13
j_call: TRBJ1-6
clone_size: once

cdr3_nt: TGTGCCAGCTCGGCCCGGACAGGGGTGGATGGCTACACCTTC
cdr3_aa: CASSARTGVDGYTF
d_call: TRBD1
cdr3_length: 14
v_call: TRBV18
j_call: TRBJ1-2
clone_size: once

cdr3_nt: TGCGCCAGCAGCCGGAGACAGGCCTACTCCTACAATGAGCAGTTCTTC
cdr3_aa: CASSRRQAYSYNEQFF
d_call: NA
cdr3_length: 16
v_call: TRBV4-1
j_call: TRBJ2-1
clone_size: NA

cdr3_nt: TGTGCCAGCAGCTTGGGCCAACGAGGGTGGGGTACGCAGTATTTT
cdr3_aa: CASSLGQRGWGTQYF
d_call: NA
cdr3_length: 15
v_call: TRBV5-5
j_call: TRBJ2-3
clone_size: NA

cdr3_nt: TGTGCCAGCAGCTTAGGGCTAGGGGATGACGCAGATACGCAGTATTTT
cdr3_aa: CASSLGLGDDADTQYF
d_call: NA
cdr3_length: 16
v_call: TRBV7-6
j_call: TRBJ2-3
clone_size: NA

cdr3_nt: TGTGCCTGGAACCGGGCTGGGGCGGCCGAAGCTTTCTTT
cdr3_aa: CAWNRAGAAEAFF
d_call: NA
cdr3_length: 13
v_call: TRBV30
j_call: TRBJ1-1
clone_size: NA

cdr3_nt: TGTGCCAGCAGCTTAGCCGCAGGGCCAGGAAACACCATATATTTT
cdr3_aa: CASSLAAGPGNTIYF
d_call: NA
cdr3_length: 15
v_call: TRBV7-8
j_call: TRBJ1-3
clone_size: NA

cdr3_nt: TGTGCCAGCAGCCTTGTCACTAATGAAAAACTGTTTTTT
cdr3_aa: CASSLVTNEKLFF
d_call: NA
cdr3_length: 13
v_call: TRBV5-5
j_call: TRBJ1-4
clone_size: NA

cdr3_nt: TGCGCCAGCAGCCGTAGACAGCCAAATCAGCCCCAGCATTTT
cdr3_aa: CASSRRQPNQPQHF
d_call: NA
cdr3_length: 14
v_call: TRBV5-1
j_call: TRBJ1-5
clone_size: NA

cdr3_nt: TGTGCCAGCAGCCAAGATAAGAACAGTCGGTCCCAGTACTTC
cdr3_aa: CASSQDKNSRSQYF
d_call: NA
cdr3_length: 14
v_call: TRBV14
j_call: TRBJ2-5
clone_size: NA

cdr3_nt: TGTGCCAGCAGCTTGGGAGAGGCCCAGTACTTC
cdr3_aa: CASSLGEAQYF
d_call: NA
cdr3_length: 11
v_call: TRBV7-2
j_call: TRBJ2-5
clone_size: once

cdr3_nt: TGTGCCAGCAGTTTACTAGCGGGGGTGGAGACCCAGTACTTC
cdr3_aa: CASSLLAGVETQYF
d_call: TRBD2
cdr3_length: 14
v_call: TRBV6-5
j_call: TRBJ2-5
clone_size: NA

cdr3_nt: TGTGCCAGCAGATTAACCACGGGCGAGCAGTACTTC
cdr3_aa: CASRLTTGEQYF
d_call: NA
cdr3_length: 12
v_call: TRBV2
j_call: TRBJ2-7
clone_size: NA

cdr3_nt: TGTGCCAGTAGTATAGGACAGGGTGGTGCCACTGAAGCTTTCTTT
cdr3_aa: CASSIGQGGATEAFF
d_call: TRBD1
cdr3_length: 15
v_call: TRBV19
j_call: TRBJ1-1
clone_size: NA

cdr3_nt: TGTGCCAGTAGTATAGGGGGCGGGGGGGTACCAGATACGCAGTATTTT
cdr3_aa: CASSIGGGGVPDTQYF
d_call: TRBD2
cdr3_length: 16
v_call: TRBV19
j_call: TRBJ2-3
clone_size: NA